This T cell receptor beta chain was obtained from a study of T cells after yellow fever vaccination. Overall study findings and caveats: A small share of clonotypes appeared in both CD4 and CD8 compartments. Abundant clonotypes from the bulk population could get into FACS-sorted repertoires as contaminants. Detected again after the booster were most primary-vaccination clones, at 95% to 96% CD4 and 70% to 90% CD8.

This clonotype has a count of ten or more. Its antigen remains unknown. Synthesis of TCR cDNA relied on 5'RACE template switching, which attached a universal primer site and UMIs. MiXCR, run by TCRdb on the 5' RACE reads, gives a single entry per CDR3 protein. The sample shows about 140,000 distinct CDR3 sequences, around 7.7% of them seen only once. Germline V lookup: CDR1 SGHNT, CDR2 YYREEE (reference sequence). This CDR3 is built from 17 residues. V was shortened by 2 bases and J by 2 bases, with 16 bases between the two germline ends. The starting material was CD4+ T cells sorted from PBMCs, obtained 5 days after the yellow fever booster vaccination. V usage is TRBV5-4 and J usage is TRBJ2-2; the D call may be TRBD1 or TRBD2 (6 bases each). The TCR comes from a man aged 25 to 40 who received the YFV17D yellow fever vaccine. CDR3 loop: CASSLGGPGLNTGELFF. Written as DNA, the CDR3 is TGTGCCAGCAGCTTAGGGGGGCCGGGACTTAACACCGGGGAGCTGTTTTTT. The variable domain in full, with the rest retrieved from reference TRBV5-4 and TRBJ2-2, is ETGVTQSPTHLIKTRGQQVTLRCSSQSGHNTVSWYQQALGQGPQFIFQYYREEENGRGNFPPRFSGLQFPNYSSELNVNALELDDSALYLCASSLGGPGLNTGELFFGEGSRLTVL.